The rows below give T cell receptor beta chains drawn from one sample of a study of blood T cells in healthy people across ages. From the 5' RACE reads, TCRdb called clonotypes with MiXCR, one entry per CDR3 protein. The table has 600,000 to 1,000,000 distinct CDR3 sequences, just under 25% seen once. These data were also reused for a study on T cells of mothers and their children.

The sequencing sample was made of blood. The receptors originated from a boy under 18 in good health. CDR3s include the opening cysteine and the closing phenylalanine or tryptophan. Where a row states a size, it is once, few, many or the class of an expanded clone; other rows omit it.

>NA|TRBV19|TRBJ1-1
CASSIDDFRDTGNTEAFF
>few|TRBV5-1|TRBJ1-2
CASSPRTGGYGYTF
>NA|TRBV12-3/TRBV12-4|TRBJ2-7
CASSPTGLGYEQYF
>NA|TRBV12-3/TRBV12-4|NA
CASSLRLGLASNEQFF
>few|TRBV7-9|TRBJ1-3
CASSLGRDTIYF
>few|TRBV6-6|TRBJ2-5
CASKLATETQYF
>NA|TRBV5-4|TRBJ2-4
CASSYTFGRGFTKNIQYF
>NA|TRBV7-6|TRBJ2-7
CASSSPERGYEQYF
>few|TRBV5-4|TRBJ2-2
CASSVDRGRTGELFF
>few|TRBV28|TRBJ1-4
CASTDPRGGEKLFF
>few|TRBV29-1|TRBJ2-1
CSVYGTSGGSRNHNEQFF
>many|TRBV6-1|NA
CASSGLAGAQNEQFF
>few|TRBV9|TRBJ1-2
CASSGQEFNYGYTF
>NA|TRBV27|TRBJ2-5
CASSWTAAQETQYF
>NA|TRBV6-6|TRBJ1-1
CASSSGHANTEAFF
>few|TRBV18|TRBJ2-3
CASSPSTSGRDTQYF
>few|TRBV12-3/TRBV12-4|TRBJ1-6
CASNPSGRNNSPLHF
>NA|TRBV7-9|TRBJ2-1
CASSLTGSAGGGTEQFF
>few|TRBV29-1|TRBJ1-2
CSVEEGLGYTF
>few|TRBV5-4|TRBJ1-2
CASSLAGSSDYGYTF
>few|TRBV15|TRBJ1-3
CATSREGNTIYF
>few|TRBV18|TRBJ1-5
CASSPRGRVGNQPQHF